This T cell receptor (beta chain) derives from a study of beta chain features in type 1 diabetes. With 1 base removed from V and 4 bases from J, the gap between germline ends came to 5 bases. Germline assignment: CDR1 SQVTM and CDR2 ANQGSEA. The CDR3 covers 12 residues. TCRB transcripts that were expressed got sequenced, as all of the isolated RNA had been reverse transcribed. Only in-frame clones appear in the TCRdb table, and some are missing; sequencing was by immunoSEQ multiplex PCR. This sample yields approximately 50,000 clones, of which 50% to 75% are seen a single time; approximately 0.3% belongs to the top ten. Study results and caveats: For Type 1 diabetes patients, all four CD4+ subsets carried TCRB CDR3s that were moderately but significantly shorter.

With respect to this clone: Its target is unknown.

This TCR came from a woman aged 25 to 39 with type 1 diabetes. The sequencing sample was made of stem cell memory CD4+ T cells from blood. The rearrangement joins TRBV29-1 to TRBJ1-5, with D uncertain. The CDR3 DNA is TGCAGCGTTGAAGGCGAGAATCAGCCCCAGCATTTT. Its protein product is CSVEGENQPQHF. Complete variable domain (other parts from reference TRBV29-1 and TRBJ1-5): SAVISQKPSRDICQRGTSLTIQCQVDSQVTMMFWYRQQPGQSLTLIATANQGSEATYESGFVIDKFPISRPNLTFSTLTVSNMSPEDSSIYLCSVEGENQPQHFGDGTRLSIL.